This entry is about one T cell receptor beta chain. What it binds is not known. The V end lost 6 bases, the J end lost 2 bases, and 14 bases lay between the germline ends. The CDR3 has 14 residues. Germline V gene data show CDR1 as MDHEN and CDR2 as SYDVKM. These data come from a study of identifying expanded T cells in peripheral blood. Study-level findings and limits: Over two and four weeks, about 15 and 19 clones changed, versus more than 1 between replicates. Across healthy donors, higher total template counts meant significantly greater roughly 2-week count variance.

Using immunoSEQ multiplex PCR, the repertoire was profiled, and TCRdb retains in-frame clones only, with some absent. This sample yields 70,000 to 95,000 clones, of which 85% to 90% are seen a single time; 3% to 5% belongs to the top ten. This chain joins TRBV28 and TRBJ2-7; D may correspond to TRBD1 or TRBD2 (5 bases each). The sequenced sample consisted of blood. The clonotype originates from a person aged 18 to 70 in good health. CDR3 DNA sequence: TGTGCCAGCAGCCCGGGACCAACACCCTACGAGCAGTACTTC. This sequence encodes CASSPGPTPYEQYF.